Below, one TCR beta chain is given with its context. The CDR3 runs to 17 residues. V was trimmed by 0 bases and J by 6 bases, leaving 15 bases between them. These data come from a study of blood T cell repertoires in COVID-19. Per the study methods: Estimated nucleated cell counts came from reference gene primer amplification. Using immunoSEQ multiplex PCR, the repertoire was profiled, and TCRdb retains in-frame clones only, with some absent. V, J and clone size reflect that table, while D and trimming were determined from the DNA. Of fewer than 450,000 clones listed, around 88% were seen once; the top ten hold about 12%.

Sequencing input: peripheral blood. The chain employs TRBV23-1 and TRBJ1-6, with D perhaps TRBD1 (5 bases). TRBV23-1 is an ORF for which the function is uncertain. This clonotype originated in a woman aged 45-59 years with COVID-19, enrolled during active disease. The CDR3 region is CASSQSTRAGGNSPLHF. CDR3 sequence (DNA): TGCGCCAGCAGTCAATCGACCAGGGCGGGAGGTAATTCACCCCTCCACTTT.